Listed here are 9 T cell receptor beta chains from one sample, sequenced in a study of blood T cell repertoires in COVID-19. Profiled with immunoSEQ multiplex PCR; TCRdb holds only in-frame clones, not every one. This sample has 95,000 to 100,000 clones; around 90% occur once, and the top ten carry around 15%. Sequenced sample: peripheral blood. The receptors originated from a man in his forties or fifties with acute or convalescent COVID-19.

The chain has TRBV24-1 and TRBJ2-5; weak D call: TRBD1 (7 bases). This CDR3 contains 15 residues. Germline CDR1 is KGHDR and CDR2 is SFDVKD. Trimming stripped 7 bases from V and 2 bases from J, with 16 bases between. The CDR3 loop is CATSDPGGGQETQYF. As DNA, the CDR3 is TGTGCCACCAGCGATCCAGGGGGAGGTCAAGAGACCCAGTACTTC.

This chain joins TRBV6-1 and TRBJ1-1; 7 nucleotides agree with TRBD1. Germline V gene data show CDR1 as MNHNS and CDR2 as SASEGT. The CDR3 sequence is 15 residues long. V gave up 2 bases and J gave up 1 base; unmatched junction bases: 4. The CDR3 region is CASSEHKGANTEAFF. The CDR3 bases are TGTGCCAGCAGTGAACATAAGGGGGCGAACACTGAAGCTTTCTTT.

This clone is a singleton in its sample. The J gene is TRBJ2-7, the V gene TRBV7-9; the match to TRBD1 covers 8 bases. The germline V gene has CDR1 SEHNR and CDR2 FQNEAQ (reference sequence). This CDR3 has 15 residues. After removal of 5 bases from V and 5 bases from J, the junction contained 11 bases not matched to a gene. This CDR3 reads CASSAHVTGENEQYF. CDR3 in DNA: TGTGCCAGCAGCGCCCACGTGACAGGGGAGAACGAGCAGTACTTC.

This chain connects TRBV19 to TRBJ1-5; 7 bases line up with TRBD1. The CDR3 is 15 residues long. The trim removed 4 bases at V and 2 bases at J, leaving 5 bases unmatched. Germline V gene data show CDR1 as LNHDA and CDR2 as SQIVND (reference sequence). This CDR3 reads CASSTGGGRNQPQHF. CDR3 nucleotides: TGTGCCAGTAGTACAGGGGGTGGGCGCAATCAGCCCCAGCATTTT.

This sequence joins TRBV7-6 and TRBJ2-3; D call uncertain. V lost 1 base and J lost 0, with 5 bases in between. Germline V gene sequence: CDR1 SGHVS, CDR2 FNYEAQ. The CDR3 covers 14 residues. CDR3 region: CASSLDPSTDTQYF. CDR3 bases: TGTGCCAGCAGCTTAGATCCTAGCACAGATACGCAGTATTTT. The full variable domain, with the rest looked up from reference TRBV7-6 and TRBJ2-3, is GAGVSQSPRYKVTKRGQDVALRCDPISGHVSLYWYRQALGQGPEFLTYFNYEAQQDKSGLPNDRFSAERPEGSISTLTIQRTEQRDSAMYRCASSLDPSTDTQYFGPGTRLTVL.

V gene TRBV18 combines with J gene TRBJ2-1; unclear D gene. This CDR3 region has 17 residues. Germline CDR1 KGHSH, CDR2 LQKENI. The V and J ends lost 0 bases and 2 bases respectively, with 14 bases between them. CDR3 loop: CASSPPVSKLTYNEQFF. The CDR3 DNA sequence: TGTGCCAGCTCACCACCAGTCTCGAAGCTTACCTACAATGAGCAGTTCTTC.

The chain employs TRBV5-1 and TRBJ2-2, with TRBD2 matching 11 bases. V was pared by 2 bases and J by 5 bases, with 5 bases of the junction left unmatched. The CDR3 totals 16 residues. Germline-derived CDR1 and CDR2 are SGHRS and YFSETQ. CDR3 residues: CASSFSGGASTGELFF. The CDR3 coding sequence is TGCGCCAGCAGCTTTAGCGGGGGGGCGAGTACCGGGGAGCTGTTTTTT.

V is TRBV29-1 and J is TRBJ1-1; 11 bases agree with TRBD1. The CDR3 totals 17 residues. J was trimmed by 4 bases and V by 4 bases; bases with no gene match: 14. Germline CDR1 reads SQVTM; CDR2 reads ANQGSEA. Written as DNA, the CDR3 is TGCAGCGTTGCCCCCACCCCTCTCGGGACAGGGGGCACTGAAGCTTTCTTT. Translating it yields CSVAPTPLGTGGTEAFF.

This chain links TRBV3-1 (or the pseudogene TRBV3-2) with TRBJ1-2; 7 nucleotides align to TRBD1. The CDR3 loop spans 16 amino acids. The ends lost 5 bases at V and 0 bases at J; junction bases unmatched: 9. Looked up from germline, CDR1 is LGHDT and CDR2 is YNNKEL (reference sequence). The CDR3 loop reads CASSTLGTATNYGYTF. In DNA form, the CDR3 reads TGTGCCAGCAGCACACTGGGGACAGCGACTAACTATGGCTACACCTTC.